The 9 T cell receptor beta chains reported below all come from one sample, sequenced in a study of chemoradiotherapy in HPV16-positive cancers. The repertoire was sequenced with immunoSEQ multiplex PCR; TCRdb's copy has only in-frame clones and lacks some. The sample lists some 32,000 clones; about nine tenths were seen once. Sequenced material: blood, taken from a patient who underwent chemoradiotherapy. These receptors came from a human donor with HPV-associated anogenital cancer.

The rearrangement joins TRBV10-3 to TRBJ1-1; D is perhaps TRBD1 (5 bases). This CDR3 has 12 amino acids. The V gene lost 10 bases and the J gene lost 3 bases, with 12 bases spanning the gap. CDR1 is ENHRY, CDR2 SYGVKD, per germline. As DNA, the CDR3 is TGTGCCACCGGGGCGGGTGACACTGAAGCTTTCTTT. Amino acid sequence: CATGAGDTEAFF.

The chain recombines TRBV11-3 with TRBJ2-5, with D unclear. The CDR3 has 9 residues. Germline-derived CDR1 and CDR2 are SGHNT and YENEEA. V lost 8 bases and J lost 5, with 3 bases in between. Here the CDR3 reads CASGETQYF. CDR3 nucleotides: TGTGCCAGCGGGGAGACCCAGTACTTC.

The CDR3 region is CASSFSGGSNQPQHF. CDR3 coding DNA: TGTGCCAGCAGCTTTTCAGGGGGTAGCAATCAGCCCCAGCATTTT. This chain links TRBV7-9 with TRBJ1-5; 7 nucleotides align to TRBD1. The trim removed 3 bases at V and 0 bases at J, leaving 2 bases unmatched. CDR1 and CDR2 (germline): SEHNR, FQNEAQ (reference sequence). The CDR3 consists of 15 residues. The full variable domain, with the rest looked up from reference TRBV7-9 and TRBJ1-5, is DTGVSQNPRHKITKRGQNVTFRCDPISEHNRLYWYRQTLGQGPEFLTYFQNEAQLEKSRLLSDRFSAERPKGSFSTLEIQRTEQGDSAMYLCASSFSGGSNQPQHFGDGTRLSIL.

V and J are TRBV7-6 and TRBJ2-4, with D perhaps matching TRBD1 or TRBD2 (6 bases each). V shed 3 bases and J shed 11 bases, with 17 bases lying between them. The length of the CDR3 is 14 residues. CDR1 is SGHVS, CDR2 FNYEAQ, per germline. The CDR3 nucleotides read TGTGCCAGCAGCTTCCGGAAGGAGGGGGAGGTTCAGTACTTC. It translates to CASSFRKEGEVQYF.

The chain employs TRBV9 and TRBJ1-4; D not resolved. The germline CDR1 and CDR2 sequences are SGDLS and YYNGEE. This CDR3 is 15 amino acids long. The V gene lost 1 base and the J gene lost 0 bases, with 7 bases spanning the gap. The CDR3 region is CASSVWTATNEKLFF. The DNA for the CDR3 is TGTGCCAGCAGCGTATGGACGGCAACTAATGAAAAACTGTTTTTT. Variable domain in full (rest from reference TRBV9 and TRBJ1-4): DSGVTQTPKHLITATGQRVTLRCSPRSGDLSVYWYQQSLDQGLQFLIQYYNGEERAKGNILERFSAQQFPDLHSELNLSSLELGDSALYFCASSVWTATNEKLFFGSGTQLSVL.

The chain is built from TRBV7-2 and TRBJ2-2, with 8 bases identical to TRBD2. The CDR3 extends over 16 amino acids. The ends lost 1 base at V and 5 bases at J; junction bases unmatched: 6. In germline, CDR1 is SGHTA, CDR2 FQGNSA. The CDR3 sequence is CASSLEAGVRTGELFF. The CDR3 bases are TGTGCCAGCAGCTTAGAAGCGGGAGTGAGGACCGGGGAGCTGTTTTTT.

The sample holds one count of this clone. This sequence joins TRBV11-2 and TRBJ2-3, with 8 bases lining up with TRBD1. This CDR3 has 14 amino acids. With V trimmed by 6 bases and J by 2 bases, 4 bases remained unmatched. Germline assignment: CDR1 SGHAT and CDR2 FQNNGV. The CDR3 DNA is TGTGCCAGCAGGTGGGACAGGAACACAGATACGCAGTATTTT. Translated, it gives CASRWDRNTDTQYF.

This clone was seen a few times. The chain joins TRBV4-3 to TRBJ2-7; 9 bases are shared with TRBD1. Germline lookup yields CDR1 LGHNA and CDR2 YSLEER. V shed 0 bases and J 7 bases; nucleotides not matched to a gene: 7. This CDR3 contains 15 residues. This CDR3 is CASSQERDRGWEQYF. Here the CDR3 DNA reads TGCGCCAGCAGCCAAGAACGAGACAGGGGGTGGGAGCAGTACTTC.

The rearrangement uses TRBV5-1 and TRBJ2-5; 7 bases are a match to TRBD2. The J segment lost 1 base and the V segment lost 4 bases, leaving 7 bases of the junction unmatched. The germline V gene has CDR1 SGHRS and CDR2 YFSETQ. The CDR3 length is 15 residues. The CDR3 nucleotides read TGCGCCAGCAGCCCTCTAGCGGACTCCCAAGAGACCCAGTACTTC. As protein: CASSPLADSQETQYF.